The 26 T cell receptor beta chains below come from one sample, sequenced in a study of cytomegalovirus exposure and HLA in healthy donors. Both 60 Vbeta primers and 13 Jbeta primers went into the PCR. TCRdb's copy holds only in-frame clones and misses some; the assay was immunoSEQ multiplex PCR. The sample has 180,000 or so clones; 77% are singletons. Source material: PBMCs. The origin of the receptors is a man in his late teens or twenties in good health and CMV-seronegative.

In this sample, this clone turned up a few times. This chain joins TRBV27 and TRBJ2-3; 11 bases map to TRBD2. CDR3 length: 18 residues. Looked up from germline, CDR1 is MNHEY and CDR2 is SMNVEV (reference sequence). J was trimmed by 0 bases and V by 0 bases; bases with no gene match: 5. The CDR3 reads CASSLSSGRAHSTDTQYF. CDR3 DNA sequence: TGTGCCAGCAGTTTATCTAGCGGGAGGGCCCATAGCACAGATACGCAGTATTTT.

This clone appeared a few times. The chain links TRBV29-1 to TRBJ2-7, with a weak D call TRBD1 (6 bases). This CDR3 region has 12 residues. Trimming took 4 bases from V and 6 from J, leaving 13 bases between them. CDR1 SQVTM and CDR2 ANQGSEA come from the germline V gene. The CDR3 here is CSVAAGEGEQYF. The CDR3 DNA is TGCAGCGTTGCGGCAGGGGAAGGCGAGCAGTACTTC.

This clone was picked up one time. The chain recombines TRBV2 with TRBJ2-5, with TRBD2 matching 14 bases. The germline V gene has CDR1 SNHLY and CDR2 FYNNEI. This CDR3 is built from 15 residues. Trimming removed 6 bases from V and 7 bases from J; junction bases left unmatched: 7. In nucleotides, the CDR3 is TGTGCCAGCAGACCGGGGACTAGCGGGAGCAGGACCCAGTACTTC. Translated, it gives CASRPGTSGSRTQYF.

The chain combines TRBV6-5 with TRBJ1-5; TRBD1 aligns across 7 bases. The V segment lost 7 bases and the J segment 5 bases; nucleotides outside the gene matches: 8. CDR1 and CDR2 (germline): MNHEY, SVGAGI. This CDR3 has 14 amino acids. In DNA, the CDR3 is TGTGCCAGCATCGTAGACAGGGCTCATCAGCCCCAGCATTTT. As protein: CASIVDRAHQPQHF.

Remarks on this clone: Distinct nucleotide sequences in the sample also encode this CDR3. This sequence joins TRBV6-5 and TRBJ1-2, with a possible D match to TRBD1 (6 bases). The CDR3 is made up of 14 amino acids. CDR1 MNHEY and CDR2 SVGAGI come from the germline V gene. The V gene lost 4 bases and the J gene lost 4 bases, with 13 bases spanning the gap. Here the CDR3 DNA reads TGTGCCAGCAGTTCCTGGACAGAAGGCTATGGCTACACCTTC. This translates into CASSSWTEGYGYTF.

V and J are TRBV21-1 and TRBJ1-1. TRBV21-1 is listed as a pseudogene. The CDR3 loop spans 17 amino acids. The DNA for the CDR3 is TGTGCCAGCAGCAATTTGCCCGAAAGGAGGTGTTGCCCTGAAGCTTTCTTT. Its protein is CASSNLPERRCCPEAFF.

The chain uses TRBV4-3 and TRBJ2-7, with 10 bases lining up with TRBD1. Germline-derived CDR1 and CDR2 are LGHNA and YSLEER. The CDR3 length is 18 residues. After removal of 0 bases from V and 4 bases from J, the junction contained 12 bases not matched to a gene. Here the CDR3 reads CASSQDVGLTGGRYEQYF. DNA for the CDR3: TGCGCCAGCAGCCAAGATGTCGGGTTGACAGGGGGCAGGTACGAGCAGTACTTC.

V gene TRBV29-1 combines with J gene TRBJ2-4; 7 bases align to TRBD1. CDR1 is SQVTM and CDR2 is ANQGSEA in the germline V gene. This CDR3 region has 14 residues. Unmatched junction bases numbered 5, after V lost 5 bases and J lost 1 base. In DNA form, the CDR3 reads TGCAGCGTTACAGGGGTGGGGGCCAAAAACATTCAGTACTTC. This translates into CSVTGVGAKNIQYF.

The rearrangement uses TRBV5-1 and TRBJ2-2; 8 nucleotides agree with TRBD2. The CDR3 is 15 residues long. Trimming at V came to 1 base and at J to 1 base, leaving 0 bases not matched to a gene. From germline, CDR1 is SGHRS and CDR2 YFSETQ. The CDR3 here is CASSLTSGNTGELFF. CDR3 nucleotide sequence: TGCGCCAGCAGCTTGACTAGCGGGAACACCGGGGAGCTGTTTTTT.

The J gene is TRBJ2-7, the V gene TRBV4-1, with a weak D call TRBD1 (6 bases). The germline V gene has CDR1 MGHRA and CDR2 YSYEKL. With 3 bases removed from V and 8 bases from J, the gap between germline ends came to 14 bases. The CDR3 extends over 13 amino acids. CDR3 protein: CASSQETGQKQYF. CDR3 in DNA: TGCGCCAGCAGCCAGGAGACCGGACAGAAGCAGTACTTC.

The chain joins TRBV5-4 to TRBJ2-3, with TRBD2 identical over 9 bases. Unmatched junction bases numbered 6, after V lost 6 bases and J lost 4 bases. CDR3 size: 14 residues. Germline CDR1 SGHNT, CDR2 YYREEE (reference sequence). The DNA of the CDR3 is TGTGCCAGCACCAAGCGGGAGGTGGCAGATACGCAGTATTTT. It translates to CASTKREVADTQYF.

The chain employs TRBV7-3 and TRBJ2-3; D remains unclear. The ends were cut back, 5 bases at V and 1 base at J, with 13 bases in the middle. This CDR3 is built from 15 residues. Germline V gives CDR1 SGHTA, CDR2 FQGTGA. The CDR3 nucleotides are TGTGCCAGCAGCGCGGAAAGAATACGCACAGATACGCAGTATTTT. This codes for CASSAERIRTDTQYF.

The chain employs TRBV10-3 and TRBJ1-1; D remains ambiguous. Germline CDR1 is ENHRY and CDR2 is SYGVKD. V lost 2 bases, J lost 10 bases, and 8 bases lay in between. This CDR3 contains 11 residues. The CDR3 DNA sequence: TGTGCCATCAGTGAGGGAGGAAGAGCTTTCTTT. This gives the protein CAISEGGRAFF.

This clone was observed a single time. The gene calls are TRBV2 and TRBJ1-2, with 7 positions matching TRBD1. Germline V lookup: CDR1 SNHLY, CDR2 FYNNEI. The CDR3 runs 15 residues. V lost 6 bases and J lost 8; bases outside the gene matches: 15. This chain's CDR3 is CASRADRAQGVGYTF. The CDR3 DNA reads as TGTGCCAGCAGAGCTGACAGGGCCCAGGGCGTGGGCTACACCTTC. Full variable domain (missing parts from reference TRBV2 and TRBJ1-2): EPEVTQTPSHQVTQMGQEVILRCVPISNHLYFYWYRQILGQKVEFLVSFYNNEISEKSEIFDDQFSVERPDGSNFTLKIRSTKLEDSAMYFCASRADRAQGVGYTFGSGTRLTVV.

This chain connects TRBV5-1 to TRBJ2-7, with D perhaps matching TRBD1 (7 bases). V dropped 4 bases and J dropped 2 bases, with 13 bases sitting between them. The CDR3 spans 14 residues. Germline-derived CDR1 and CDR2 are SGHRS and YFSETQ. The CDR3 protein is CASSRGDSAYEQYF. CDR3 nucleotides: TGCGCCAGCAGCAGGGGGGACAGCGCCTACGAGCAGTACTTC.

V usage is TRBV6-6 and J usage is TRBJ1-2; tentative D call: TRBD1 (6 bases). In germline, CDR1 is MNHNY, CDR2 SVGAGI (reference sequence). Trimming left V 3 bases short and J 8 bases short, with 22 bases between. The length of the CDR3 is 16 residues. Here the CDR3 DNA reads TGTGCCAGCAGTTATTACAGGGAAGCGGGGGCTGGGGGCTACACCTTC. It translates to CASSYYREAGAGGYTF.

The chain has TRBV30 and TRBJ1-2; D unresolved. The V and J ends lost 4 bases and 0 bases respectively, with 12 bases between them. From germline, CDR1 is GTSNPN and CDR2 SVGIG (reference sequence). This CDR3 is built from 14 residues. CDR3 region: CAWNPLLSNYGYTF. The DNA of the CDR3 is TGTGCCTGGAACCCACTATTATCTAACTATGGCTACACCTTC.

This clone was counted a few times. The chain couples TRBV28 to TRBJ1-2; no firm D call. The V end was cut by 4 bases, the J end by 3 bases, with 3 bases between. From germline, CDR1 is MDHEN and CDR2 SYDVKM. CDR3 length: 11 amino acids. The CDR3 spells CASSSDYGYTF. The CDR3 nucleotides are TGTGCCAGCAGTTCTGACTATGGCTACACCTTC.

This sequence joins TRBV11-2 and TRBJ1-1; D possibly corresponds to TRBD1 (6 bases). The ends were cut back, 0 bases at V and 4 bases at J, with 12 bases in the middle. CDR1 is SGHAT, CDR2 FQNNGV, per germline. This CDR3 is built from 15 residues. This chain's CDR3 is CASSLEGGGGTEAFF. DNA for the CDR3: TGTGCCAGCAGCTTAGAGGGAGGGGGGGGCACTGAAGCTTTCTTT.

The chain links TRBV27 to TRBJ1-5; 8 bases fit TRBD1. V lost 6 bases, J lost 0 bases, and 16 bases stayed unmatched. The CDR3 loop spans 19 amino acids. From germline, CDR1 is MNHEY and CDR2 SMNVEV (reference sequence). The CDR3 is CASSRVGRGPGNSNQPQHF. In nucleotides, the CDR3 is TGTGCCAGCAGCCGAGTTGGCAGGGGGCCTGGAAATAGCAATCAGCCCCAGCATTTT.

The V and J genes are TRBV2 and TRBJ2-2, with 7 bases aligning to TRBD1. CDR3 size: 14 residues. Per germline, CDR1 SNHLY and CDR2 FYNNEI. The V segment lost 4 bases and the J segment 5 bases; nucleotides outside the gene matches: 4. This CDR3 reads CASSADRVTGELFF. Written as DNA, the CDR3 is TGTGCCAGCAGTGCCGACAGGGTTACCGGGGAGCTGTTTTTT.

The rearrangement joins TRBV29-1 to TRBJ1-1; TRBD1 aligns across 8 bases. The CDR3 length is 13 residues. Looked up from germline, CDR1 is SQVTM and CDR2 is ANQGSEA. Trimming took 6 bases from V and 6 from J; bases not matched to a gene: 9. The CDR3 coding sequence is TGCAGCGTCCCCGACAGGGGAGGGCCTGAAGCTTTCTTT. Its translation: CSVPDRGGPEAFF.

V and J are TRBV11-3 and TRBJ2-7; the D gene is possibly TRBD2 (6 bases). The CDR3 is 15 residues long. V was shortened by 1 base and J by 3 bases, with 13 bases between the two germline ends. Germline V gives CDR1 SGHNT, CDR2 YENEEA. The CDR3: CASSLASGGLYEQYF. The CDR3 bases are TGTGCCAGCAGCTTAGCGAGTGGGGGACTCTACGAGCAGTACTTC. Looking up the rest from reference TRBV11-3 and TRBJ2-7 gives the full variable domain: EAGVVQSPRYKIIEKKQPVAFWCNPISGHNTLYWYLQNLGQGPELLIRYENEEAVDDSQLPKDRFSAERLKGVDSTLKIQPAELGDSAVYLCASSLASGGLYEQYFGPGTRLTVT.

The chain has TRBV5-7 and TRBJ2-2, with D perhaps TRBD1 (6 bases). TRBV5-7 is given ORF status, its function remaining uncertain. Trimming pared 0 bases from V and 4 bases from J, leaving 13 bases between. This CDR3 contains 16 residues. CDR3 sequence (DNA): TGTGCCAGCAGCTTGGAGGGGGACCACGGCACCGGGGAGCTGTTTTTT. Protein: CASSLEGDHGTGELFF.

This rearrangement joins TRBV7-8 to TRBJ2-2; weak D call: TRBD1 (5 bases). The V end lost 3 bases, the J end lost 6 bases, and 8 bases lay between the germline ends. Germline CDR1 reads SGHVS; CDR2 reads FQNEAQ. The CDR3 sequence is 13 residues long. As DNA, the CDR3 is TGTGCCAGCAGCTTTGGGGCTTCCGGGGAGCTGTTTTTT. Translated, it gives CASSFGASGELFF.

This chain joins TRBV6-1 and TRBJ2-3; TRBD2 matches 12 bases. V lost 2 bases, J lost 3 bases, and 6 bases stayed unmatched. CDR3 length: 17 amino acids. CDR1 MNHNS and CDR2 SASEGT come from the germline V gene. CDR3 loop: CASSELAGGPGTDTQYF. DNA of the CDR3: TGTGCCAGCAGTGAACTAGCGGGAGGGCCGGGGACAGATACGCAGTATTTT.